One T cell receptor (beta chain) is described in this entry. These data are taken from a study of blood T cell repertoires in COVID-19. The wider study: Collection of acute and convalescent COVID-19 samples took place in the United States, Italy and Spain.

Individuals in the exposed group had encountered a COVID-19 case within 2 weeks preceding study entry. CDR1 and CDR2 (germline): MGHRA, YSYEKL. The ends lost 0 bases at V and 7 bases at J; junction bases unmatched: 8. The CDR3 spans 17 residues. Original processing methods: Amplification from reference gene primers served as the basis for estimated nucleated cell counts. TCRdb's table, derived via immunoSEQ multiplex PCR, lists solely in-frame clones and lacks some. The D gene and trimming were derived from the DNA, and the V and J assignments and clone size from that table. The sample lists 250,000 or so clones; approximately 88% were seen once.

The TCR comes from a woman in her 40s who had been exposed to COVID-19. The chain carries TRBV4-1 and TRBJ1-6, with 8 bases that match TRBD1. The source material was PBMCs or T cells enriched from blood (not recorded which). CDR3 DNA sequence: TGCGCCAGCAGCCAAGAGGACAGGGTGAGTGTCAATTCACCCCTCCACTTT. It is translated as CASSQEDRVSVNSPLHF.